Detailed here is one T cell receptor beta chain. The antigen is undetermined. The record originates from a study of early T cells in non-severe SARS-CoV-2 infection. About the research overall: Unsorted whole-blood RNA was sequenced in bulk, leaving chains unpaired.

Each cDNA molecule carried a unique molecular identifier. TCRdb re-derived calls from the 5' RACE reads in MiXCR, one entry per CDR3 protein. The sample records around 77,000 distinct CDR3 sequences, 12% being singletons. The study, taken as a whole, reports: Clonotype matching in VDJdb favored anti-spike CD8 responses and did not capture private and CD4 specificities.

V dropped 0 bases and J dropped 6 bases, with 8 bases sitting between them. There are 12 residues in the CDR3. Germline assignment: CDR1 SQVTM and CDR2 ANQGSEA. The genes are TRBV29-1 and TRBJ1-1; D gene uncertain. The origin of this receptor is an adult who was a healthcare worker with PCR-confirmed SARS-CoV-2 infection or an uninfected control (not recorded which). The donor label of this sample is uncertain. The starting material was whole blood, obtained at baseline. CDR3 sequence reads: CSVEDRGSEAFF. The DNA for the CDR3 is TGCAGCGTTGAAGACCGGGGTTCTGAAGCTTTCTTT.